This T cell receptor (beta chain) was recovered during a study of post-analysis software for immune sequencing data. A word on this clonotype: Its target is unknown.

Study-level points and caveats: Versus controls, multiple sclerosis patients showed significantly lower diversity (normalized Chao1). Compared with controls, patients had more of roughly five TRBV segments, including TRBV5-6, TRBV5-1 and TRBV20-1.

The TCR beta cDNA libraries contained unique molecular identifiers. Once roughly 0.9 to 11 million T cells were used, 400,000 to 550,000 cDNA molecules resulted. TCRdb re-called the PCR reads with MiXCR, one entry per CDR3 protein. The sample has hundreds of thousands of distinct CDR3 sequences, roughly 46% seen once; the top ten hold 9% to 14%. With 6 bases removed from V and 5 bases from J, the gap between germline ends came to 14 bases. Germline lookup yields CDR1 LGHNA and CDR2 YNFKEQ. CDR3 length equals 14 residues. Sequenced sample: blood. The receptor comes from a girl aged 10-17 years with multiple sclerosis. The V and J genes are TRBV4-2 and TRBJ1-5, with D perhaps TRBD1 (5 bases). CDR3 sequence reads: CASRASGSHQPQHF. As DNA, the CDR3 is TGTGCCAGCAGGGCGTCAGGGTCACATCAGCCCCAGCATTTT.